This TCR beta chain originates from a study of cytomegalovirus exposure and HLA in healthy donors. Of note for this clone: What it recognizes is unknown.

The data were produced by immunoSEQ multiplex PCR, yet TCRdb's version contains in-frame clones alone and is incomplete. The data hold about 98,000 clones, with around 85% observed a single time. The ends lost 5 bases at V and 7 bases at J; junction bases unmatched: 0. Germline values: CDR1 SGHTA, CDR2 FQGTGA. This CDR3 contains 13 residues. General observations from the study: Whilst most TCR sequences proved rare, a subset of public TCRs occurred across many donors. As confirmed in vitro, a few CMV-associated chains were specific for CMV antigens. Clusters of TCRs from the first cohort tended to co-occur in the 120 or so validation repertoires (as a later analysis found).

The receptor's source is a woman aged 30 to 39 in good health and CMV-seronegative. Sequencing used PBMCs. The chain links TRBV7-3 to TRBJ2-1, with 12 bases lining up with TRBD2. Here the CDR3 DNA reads TGTGCCAGCAGCACTAGCGGGGGGAATGAGCAGTTCTTC. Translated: CASSTSGGNEQFF.